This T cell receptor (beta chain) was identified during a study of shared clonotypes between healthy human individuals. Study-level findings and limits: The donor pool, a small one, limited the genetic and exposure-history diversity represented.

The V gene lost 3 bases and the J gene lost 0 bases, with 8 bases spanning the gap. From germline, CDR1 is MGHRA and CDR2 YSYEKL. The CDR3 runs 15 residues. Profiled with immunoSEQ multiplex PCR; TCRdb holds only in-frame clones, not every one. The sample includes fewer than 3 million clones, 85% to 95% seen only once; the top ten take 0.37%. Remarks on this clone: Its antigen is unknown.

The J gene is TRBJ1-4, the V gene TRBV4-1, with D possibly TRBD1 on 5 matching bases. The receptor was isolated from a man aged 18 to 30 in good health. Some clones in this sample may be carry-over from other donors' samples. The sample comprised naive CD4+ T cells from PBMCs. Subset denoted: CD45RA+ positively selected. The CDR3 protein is CASSQLGATNEKLFF. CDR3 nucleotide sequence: TGCGCCAGCAGCCAGTTGGGGGCAACTAATGAAAAACTGTTTTTT.